These 6 T cell receptor beta chains originate from one sample sequenced in a study of blood T cell repertoires in COVID-19. Only in-frame clones appear in the TCRdb table, and some are missing; sequencing was by immunoSEQ multiplex PCR. Of about 81,000 clones in the sample, more than 90% are singletons; the top ten hold about 4.1%. The sequencing input was peripheral blood. The receptors were gathered from a human donor with active COVID-19. The donor label of this sample is uncertain.

CDR3 amino acids: CASSPRGPYEQYF. CDR3 nucleotide sequence: TGTGCCAGCAGCCCAAGGGGTCCCTACGAGCAGTACTTC. This rearrangement joins TRBV9 to TRBJ2-7, with D tentatively TRBD1 (5 bases). V was cut by 4 bases and J by 2 bases, with 10 bases left in between. This CDR3 comprises 13 residues. Per the germline V gene, CDR1 is SGDLS and CDR2 is YYNGEE.

The chain is built from TRBV15 and TRBJ2-7, with 8 bases matching TRBD1. Germline V gives CDR1 LNHNV, CDR2 YYDKDF (reference sequence). This CDR3 is 15 amino acids long. With 2 bases clipped from V and 5 bases from J, the junction kept 8 bases outside the gene matches. Written as DNA, the CDR3 is TGTGCCACCAGCAGATACAGGGGGTTTGGGAACGAGCAGTACTTC. Protein sequence: CATSRYRGFGNEQYF.

The chain employs TRBV3-1 (or the pseudogene TRBV3-2) and TRBJ2-1; 9 bases map to TRBD1. The V gene's germline CDR1 is LGHDT and CDR2 YNNKEL (reference sequence). This CDR3 spans 16 amino acids. V shed 3 bases and J 4 bases; nucleotides not matched to a gene: 7. This CDR3 is CASSQSGQGIYNEQFF. CDR3 DNA sequence: TGTGCCAGCAGCCAGTCGGGACAGGGAATATACAATGAGCAGTTCTTC.

J is TRBJ1-5 and V is TRBV19; 9 bases agree with TRBD1. The germline gives CDR1 LNHDA, CDR2 SQIVND (reference sequence). V trimming: 9 bases; J trimming: 2 bases; junction bases outside the gene matches: 8. The CDR3 length is 15 residues. The CDR3 DNA is TGTGCCAGCAACGGGGACAGGGTCGGCAATCAGCCCCAGCATTTT. This gives the protein CASNGDRVGNQPQHF.

The chain recombines TRBV2 with TRBJ1-2, with TRBD1 matching 10 bases. CDR1 and CDR2 (germline): SNHLY, FYNNEI. V lost 5 bases and J lost 6; bases outside the gene matches: 9. This CDR3 is built from 15 residues. The CDR3 DNA is TGTGCCAGCAGTCTCCGGGACAGGGGAGTGAATGGCTACACCTTC. This codes for CASSLRDRGVNGYTF.

V is TRBV14 and J is TRBJ2-3; D might be TRBD2 (5 bases). CDR1 and CDR2 from the germline V gene are SGHDN and FVKESK. The CDR3 sequence is 15 residues long. The V and J ends lost 1 base and 1 base respectively, with 9 bases between them. The CDR3 loop is CASSQGGLGTDTQYF. Written as DNA, the CDR3 is TGTGCCAGCAGCCAAGGCGGGCTGGGCACAGATACGCAGTATTTT.